The text below deals with one T cell receptor beta chain. The antigen is undetermined. The table came from immunoSEQ multiplex PCR; TCRdb's copy has only in-frame clones and leaves some out. The repertoire holds about 320,000 clones, with around 84% as singletons. This sample stems from a study of Ad26.COV2.S vaccination and SARS-CoV-2 variants. Whole-study context: Once or twice, 56 days apart, Ad26.COV2.S was delivered intramuscularly. Findings and limits, study-wide: Vaccine and placebo recipients had comparable breadth of non-spike TCRs.

This CDR3 contains 13 residues. The V and J ends lost 4 bases and 2 bases respectively, with 9 bases between them. Treatment given: about 20 received Ad26.COV2.S at low or high dose, single or two shots; several received placebo; per-sample allocation not given. The study sampled participants on day 63 after the first vaccine or placebo injection. A Boston adult aged 18-55 years was the donor. The specimen comprised peripheral blood, sampled in a trial of Ad26.COV2.S vaccine versus placebo. The clonotype comes from a person between 18 and 60 years old who received the Ad26.COV2.S COVID-19 vaccine or a placebo. V is TRBV12-3 or TRBV12-4 and J is TRBJ2-7; D is perhaps TRBD1 (5 bases). CDR3 sequence (DNA): TGTGCCAGCAGTTGGGGCAGCACCTACGAGCAGTACTTC. This sequence encodes CASSWGSTYEQYF.